Sequencing of this TCR beta chain was carried out in a study of blood T cell repertoires in COVID-19. The overall study: Material from acute and convalescent COVID-19 was sourced from the United States, Italy and Spain. Sources were T cells, B-cell-depleted T cells, or PBMCs; the material itself was cDNA or gDNA.

CDR1 SGHTA and CDR2 FQGNSA come from the germline V gene. This CDR3 has 18 residues. The J segment lost 7 bases and the V segment lost 4 bases, leaving 19 bases of the junction unmatched. In the original analysis: Amplifying reference gene primers gave estimates of nucleated cell counts. Using immunoSEQ multiplex PCR, the repertoire was profiled, and TCRdb retains in-frame clones only, with some absent. The V and J calls and clone size are taken from that table; D and trimming were inferred from the DNA. The sample records 60,000 or so clones, 85% to 90% being singletons. The sequenced sample was peripheral blood. This TCR derives from a human donor with active COVID-19. The donor label of this sample is uncertain. The gene calls are TRBV7-2 and TRBJ2-3; 8 bases match TRBD2. CDR3 DNA sequence: TGTGCCAGCAGCTCCCTACCAGGGAGAGCGGGAGTTAGCTATACGCAGTATTTT. This sequence encodes CASSSLPGRAGVSYTQYF.